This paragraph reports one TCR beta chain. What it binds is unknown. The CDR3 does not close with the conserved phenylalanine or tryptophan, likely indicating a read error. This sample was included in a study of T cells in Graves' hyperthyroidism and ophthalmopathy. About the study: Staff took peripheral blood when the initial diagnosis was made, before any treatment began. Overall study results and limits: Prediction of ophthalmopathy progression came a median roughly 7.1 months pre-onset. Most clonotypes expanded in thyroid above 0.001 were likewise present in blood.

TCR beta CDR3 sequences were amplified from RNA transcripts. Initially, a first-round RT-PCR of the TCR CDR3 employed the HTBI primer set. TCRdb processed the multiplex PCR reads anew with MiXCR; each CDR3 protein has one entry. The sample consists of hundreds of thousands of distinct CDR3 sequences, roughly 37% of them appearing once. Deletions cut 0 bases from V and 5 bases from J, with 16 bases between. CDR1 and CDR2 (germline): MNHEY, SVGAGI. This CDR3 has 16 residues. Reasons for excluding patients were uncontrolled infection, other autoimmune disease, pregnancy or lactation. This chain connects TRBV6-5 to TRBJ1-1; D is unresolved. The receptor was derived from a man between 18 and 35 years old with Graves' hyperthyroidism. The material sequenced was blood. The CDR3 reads CASSYSTPGAGTEAFL. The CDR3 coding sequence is TGTGCCAGCAGTTACTCGACGCCAGGCGCTGGGACTGAAGCTTTCCTT.